The source of this TCR beta chain is a study of OX40 agonist ivuxolimab in advanced cancers. Overall study: Patients were dosed intravenously with ivuxolimab at 0.01 to 10 mg/kg every 2 weeks. There were three patients with partial responses, one having hepatocellular carcinoma and two cutaneous melanoma.

Some clones are missing from TCRdb's copy, which holds only in-frame ones; the method was immunoSEQ multiplex PCR. The sample shows tens of thousands of clones, about 90% of them seen only once. This CDR3 comprises 10 residues. Germline V gives CDR1 MDHEN, CDR2 SYDVKM. V lost 10 bases and J lost 8; bases outside the gene matches: 4. This clone was seen just once. The source is an adult with an advanced solid tumor such as melanoma, head and neck, liver or kidney cancer. Sequenced material: CD4+ or CD8+ T cells sorted from blood, taken in a trial of the OX40 agonist ivuxolimab. The chain is built from TRBV28 and TRBJ1-2, with TRBD1 matching over 7 bases. The CDR3 region has the DNA TGTGCCATCTACAGGGGCGGCTACACCTTC. The encoded protein is CAIYRGGYTF.